Following are 20 T cell receptor beta chains from one sample sequenced in a study of kidney transplant recipient with SARS-CoV-2 infection. TCRdb itself ran the reads through MiXCR, one entry per CDR3 protein. The repertoire consists of 250,000 or so distinct CDR3 sequences, with roughly 26% occurring once and the leading ten covering roughly 7%. Source: a blood sample, taken at baseline and on day 111 from a kidney transplant recipient. The receptor set was obtained from a male patient between 25 and 40 years old who had COVID-19 and was a kidney transplant recipient. A subset of T cells may come from the graft donor.

A remark on this clonotype: A single base separates this from a much larger clone, so it may be a read error. The CDR3 loop reads CSVEGENGELFF. CDR3 DNA: TGCAGCGTTGAAGGTGAGAACGGGGAGCTGTTTTTT. The chain links TRBV29-1 to TRBJ2-2; D is uncertain. Trimming pared 1 base from V and 7 bases from J, leaving 7 bases between. This CDR3 is 12 amino acids long. The germline CDR1 and CDR2 sequences are SQVTM and ANQGSEA.

The sample holds many counts of this clonotype. The CDR3 region has the DNA TGTGCCACCAGCAGACCGGGACAGGGCTTCAATCAGCCCCAGCATTTT. Residues: CATSRPGQGFNQPQHF. The rearrangement links TRBV15 to TRBJ1-5, with 9 positions matching TRBD1. The CDR3 extends over 16 amino acids. V dropped 2 bases and J dropped 3; count of bases not matched to a gene: 5. Germline V gives CDR1 LNHNV, CDR2 YYDKDF (reference sequence).

The count of this clonotype is one. Given a much more abundant clone one base away, this may be a read error. The chain uses TRBV4-2 and TRBJ1-2, with no clear D. The CDR3 runs to 16 residues. The V gene's germline CDR1 is LGHNA and CDR2 YNFKEQ. The CDR3 protein is CANSQDPASAEYGYTF. The CDR3 DNA reads TGTGCCAACAGCCAAGACCCGGCGTCAGCAGAATATGGCTACACCTTC.

This clonotype has ten or more counts. In DNA form, the CDR3 reads TGTGCCAGCAGCCAGGCACCGGGACAAAGCAATCAGCCCCAGCATTTT. This sequence encodes CASSQAPGQSNQPQHF. The gene calls are TRBV4-2 and TRBJ1-5; D may be TRBD1 (6 bases). The CDR3 spans 16 residues. The germline V gene encodes CDR1 LGHNA and CDR2 YNFKEQ. V lost 3 bases to trimming and J lost 1 base, with 13 bases between them.

This clonotype was observed many times. J is TRBJ2-7 and V is TRBV15; D unclear. Germline lookup yields CDR1 LNHNV and CDR2 YYDKDF (reference sequence). The V end was cut by 5 bases, the J end by 3 bases, with 8 bases between. The CDR3 loop spans 12 amino acids. The DNA of the CDR3 is TGTGCCACCAGCCCAGATTACTACGAGCAGTACTTC. Translation gives CATSPDYYEQYF.

Points on this clonotype: A much bigger clone sits one base away, suggesting this may be a read error. J is TRBJ1-1 and V is TRBV30; D not resolved. CDR1 and CDR2 from the germline V gene are GTSNPN and SVGIG (reference sequence). The CDR3 totals 15 residues. CDR3 DNA sequence: TGTGCCTGGAGTGTAGAAGAACGGCGTAGCACTGAAGCTTCCTTT. Translating gives CAWSVEERRSTEASF. Full variable domain (rest looked up from reference TRBV30 and TRBJ1-1): SQTIHQWPATLVQPVGSPLSLECTVEGTSNPNLYWYRQAAGRGLQLLFYSVGIGQISSEVPQNLSASRPQDRQFILSSKKLLLSDSGFYLCAWSVEERRSTEASFGQGTRLTVV.

The sample holds many counts of this clonotype. The rearrangement links TRBV19 to TRBJ2-5; tentative D call: TRBD2 (6 bases). V dropped 5 bases and J dropped 1 base, with 14 bases sitting between them. Germline lookup yields CDR1 LNHDA and CDR2 SQIVND (reference sequence). This CDR3 is 15 amino acids long. CDR3 nucleotides: TGTGCCAGTAGTCCCGCCGGGCGGGGCCAAGAGACCCAGTACTTC. Protein product: CASSPAGRGQETQYF.

As to this clonotype: A much larger clone sits a single nucleotide away, making a read error possible. This is likely a read error, given that the CDR3 carries no conserved phenylalanine or tryptophan at its end. The J gene is TRBJ2-7, the V gene TRBV4-2; TRBD2 matches at 15 bases. The CDR3 has 18 residues. Germline V gene data show CDR1 as LGHNA and CDR2 as YNFKEQ. V lost 2 bases and J lost 0; bases outside the gene matches: 5. The CDR3 DNA is TGTGCCAGCAGCCAACCGGGACTAGCGGGGGGCCTCTCCTACGAGCAGTACCTC. Residues: CASSQPGLAGGLSYEQYL.

V usage is TRBV5-4 and J usage is TRBJ2-1; the D gene is possibly TRBD1 (5 bases). Germline V gene data show CDR1 as SGHNT and CDR2 as YYREEE (reference sequence). This CDR3 is built from 14 residues. The V end lost 1 base, the J end lost 8 bases, and 13 bases lay between the germline ends. The CDR3 here is CASSLKVRGDEQFF. CDR3 coding DNA: TGTGCCAGCAGCTTGAAAGTAAGGGGCGATGAGCAGTTCTTC. The variable domain in full, with the rest retrieved from reference TRBV5-4 and TRBJ2-1, is ETGVTQSPTHLIKTRGQQVTLRCSSQSGHNTVSWYQQALGQGPQFIFQYYREEENGRGNFPPRFSGLQFPNYSSELNVNALELDDSALYLCASSLKVRGDEQFFGPGTRLTVL.

This clonotype was picked up many times. The CDR3 DNA sequence: TGTGCCAGCAGTCGTTCGACGGGGAGCTCCTACGAGCAGTACTTC. Translated, it gives CASSRSTGSSYEQYF. The chain joins TRBV6-5 to TRBJ2-7; the D gene is possibly TRBD2 (5 bases). This CDR3 comprises 15 residues. V lost 5 bases to trimming and J lost 0 bases, with 14 bases between them. Germline CDR1 MNHEY, CDR2 SVGAGI.

Comments on this clonotype: Possible read error: a much larger clone is one base away. J is TRBJ1-5 and V is TRBV5-8; D unresolved. CDR3 length: 13 amino acids. The germline CDR1 and CDR2 sequences are SGHTS and YDEGEE. V was cut by 2 bases and J by 7 bases, with 10 bases left in between. The CDR3: CASSFGVSQPQHF. CDR3 sequence (DNA): TGTGCCAGCAGCTTTGGGGTGTCGCAGCCCCAGCATTTT.

This clonotype was counted at least ten times. It is unclear where the CDR3 begins or ends on the DNA, so no DNA is shown, and the CDR3 is as TCRdb lists it. The rearrangement uses TRBV7-5 and TRBJ1-2. TRBV7-5 is tagged as a pseudogene. The CDR3 spans 19 residues, counting both ends. The CDR3 here is CISVPETRSEVGKTYGYTF.

This clonotype was seen ten or more times. The gene calls are TRBV6-8 and TRBJ2-7; a possible D gene is TRBD2 (6 bases). Germline values: CDR1 MNHGY, CDR2 SAAAGT. The CDR3 has 12 residues. The V end was cut by 7 bases, the J end by 7 bases, with 14 bases between. For the CDR3, the DNA is TGTGCCAGCACCCGGGGTGGGGGGGAGCAGTACTTC. Translation: CASTRGGGEQYF.

This clonotype has just a few counts. The CDR3 DNA reads TGTGCCAGAGCGAGACGAGTGGTGAGAAAGACCTATGGCTACACCTTC. Translating it yields CARARRVVRKTYGYTF. The chain couples TRBV5-3 to TRBJ1-2, with D unresolved. TRBV5-3 is an ORF, and what it does is uncertain. This CDR3 spans 16 amino acids. Trimming cost V 7 bases and J 4 bases, with 23 bases left between them.

This clonotype occurred many times. The J gene is TRBJ2-2, the V gene TRBV6-6; D is perhaps TRBD2 (5 bases). The V gene lost 0 bases and the J gene lost 4 bases, with 6 bases spanning the gap. The CDR3 length is 14 residues. The germline CDR1 and CDR2 sequences are MNHNY and SVGAGI (reference sequence). CDR3 sequence (DNA): TGTGCCAGCAGTTACTCTGGGAGCACCGGGGAGCTGTTTTTT. Amino acids: CASSYSGSTGELFF.

This clonotype occurred many times. DNA for the CDR3: TGTGCCAGCAGCCGGGACTTAGGCACAGATACGCAGTATTTT. It is translated as CASSRDLGTDTQYF. The J gene is TRBJ2-3, the V gene TRBV2; possibly TRBD2 for D (6 bases). CDR1 is SNHLY and CDR2 is FYNNEI in the germline V gene. The V gene lost 6 bases and the J gene lost 1 base, with 11 bases spanning the gap. This CDR3 spans 14 amino acids. Together with reference TRBV2 and TRBJ2-3, the CDR3 gives the full variable domain: EPEVTQTPSHQVTQMGQEVILRCVPISNHLYFYWYRQILGQKVEFLVSFYNNEISEKSEIFDDQFSVERPDGSNFTLKIRSTKLEDSAMYFCASSRDLGTDTQYFGPGTRLTVL.

At least ten counts were recorded for this clonotype. The chain uses TRBV5-1 and TRBJ1-1; D is uncertain. CDR1 and CDR2 from the germline V gene are SGHRS and YFSETQ. CDR3 size: 14 residues. Between the trimmed V and J ends, which lost 4 bases and 2 bases, there was a span of 12 bases. CDR3 DNA sequence: TGCGCCAGCAGCCCTACCTCGGCAAACACTGAAGCTTTCTTT. Amino acids: CASSPTSANTEAFF.

The V gene is TRBV30, the J gene TRBJ1-2; D not resolved. CDR3 length: 16 amino acids. CDR1 is GTSNPN and CDR2 is SVGIG in the germline V gene (reference sequence). Trimming stripped 5 bases from V and 4 bases from J, with 23 bases between. The CDR3, as DNA: TGTGCCTGGCCGGGGTCGCGTTATAGAAAGACCTATGGCTACACCTTC. Protein sequence: CAWPGSRYRKTYGYTF.

This clonotype was recorded once. This chain joins TRBV11-3 and TRBJ2-1, with a possible D match to TRBD2 (7 bases). The germline CDR1 and CDR2 sequences are SGHNT and YENEEA. V was trimmed by 5 bases and J by 7 bases, leaving 15 bases between them. This CDR3 has 14 residues. CDR3 region: CASSPYREGNEQFF. CDR3 sequence (DNA): TGTGCCAGCAGCCCTTACAGGGAGGGTAATGAGCAGTTCTTC.

The CDR3: CASSCPGPISGLTGELFF. The CDR3 DNA reads as TGTGCCAGCAGCTGCCCCGGTCCCATTTCAGGCTTGACCGGGGAGCTGTTTTTT. The chain uses TRBV3-1 and TRBJ2-2; D unclear. This CDR3 has 18 amino acids. Germline-derived CDR1 and CDR2 are LGHDT and YNNKEL (reference sequence). V was cut by 5 bases and J by 5 bases, with 24 bases left in between.